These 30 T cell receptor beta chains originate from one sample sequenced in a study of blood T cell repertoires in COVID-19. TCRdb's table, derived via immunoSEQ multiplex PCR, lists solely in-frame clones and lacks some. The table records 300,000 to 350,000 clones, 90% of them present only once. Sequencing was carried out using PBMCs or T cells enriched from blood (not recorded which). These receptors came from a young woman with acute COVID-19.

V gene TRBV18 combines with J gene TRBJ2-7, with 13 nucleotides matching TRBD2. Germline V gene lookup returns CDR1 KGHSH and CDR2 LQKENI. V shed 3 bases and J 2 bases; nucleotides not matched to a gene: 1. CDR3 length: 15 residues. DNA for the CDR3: TGTGCCAGCTCACCGGGACTAGCGGGAACCTACGAGCAGTACTTC. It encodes CASSPGLAGTYEQYF.

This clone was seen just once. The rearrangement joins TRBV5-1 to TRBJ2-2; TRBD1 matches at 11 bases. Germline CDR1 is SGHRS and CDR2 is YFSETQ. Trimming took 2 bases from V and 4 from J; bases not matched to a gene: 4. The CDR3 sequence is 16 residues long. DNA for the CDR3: TGCGCCAGCAGCTTTTCCGGGACAGGGGGCACCGGGGAGCTGTTTTTT. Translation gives CASSFSGTGGTGELFF.

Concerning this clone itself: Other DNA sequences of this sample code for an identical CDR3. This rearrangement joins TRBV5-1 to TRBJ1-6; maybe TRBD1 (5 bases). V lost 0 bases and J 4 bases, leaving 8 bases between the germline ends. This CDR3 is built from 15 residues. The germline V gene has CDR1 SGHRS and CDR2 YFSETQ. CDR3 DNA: TGCGCCAGCAGCTTGGGTAGGGGTTATAATTCACCCCTCCACTTT. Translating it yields CASSLGRGYNSPLHF.

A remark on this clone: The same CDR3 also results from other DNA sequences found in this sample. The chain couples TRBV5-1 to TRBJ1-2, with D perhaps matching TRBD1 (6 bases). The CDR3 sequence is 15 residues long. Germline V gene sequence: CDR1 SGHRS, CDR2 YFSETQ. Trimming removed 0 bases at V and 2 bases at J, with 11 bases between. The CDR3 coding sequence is TGCGCCAGCAGCTTGGCCGCGGGGGGCAACTATGGCTACACCTTC. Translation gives CASSLAAGGNYGYTF.

The CDR3 DNA reads as TGCGCCAGCAGCCAGGGGACTAGCGACACCGGGGAGCTGTTTTTT. Amino acids: CASSQGTSDTGELFF. The chain employs TRBV5-1 and TRBJ2-2; 10 bases map to TRBD2. In germline, CDR1 is SGHRS, CDR2 YFSETQ. V trimming: 4 bases; J trimming: 3 bases; junction bases outside the gene matches: 3. This CDR3 is 15 amino acids long.

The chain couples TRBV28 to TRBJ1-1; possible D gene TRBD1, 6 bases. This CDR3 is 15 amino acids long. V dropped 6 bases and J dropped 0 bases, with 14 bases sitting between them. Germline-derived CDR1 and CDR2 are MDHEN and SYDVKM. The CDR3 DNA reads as TGTGCCAGCAGATATAACAGGGACGTGAACACTGAAGCTTTCTTT. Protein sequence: CASRYNRDVNTEAFF.

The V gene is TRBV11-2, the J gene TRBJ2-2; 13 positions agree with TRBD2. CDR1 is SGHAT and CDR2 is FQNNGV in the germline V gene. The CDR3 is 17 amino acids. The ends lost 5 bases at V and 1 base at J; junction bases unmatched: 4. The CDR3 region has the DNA TGTGCCAGCAGCCCACGACTAGCGGGAGGGAACACCGGGGAGCTGTTTTTT. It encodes CASSPRLAGGNTGELFF.

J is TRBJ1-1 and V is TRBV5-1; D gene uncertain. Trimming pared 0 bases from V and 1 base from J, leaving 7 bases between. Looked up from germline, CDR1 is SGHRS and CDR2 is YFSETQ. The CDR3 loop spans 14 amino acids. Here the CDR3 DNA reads TGCGCCAGCAGCTTGGAGCCAGGGAACACTGAAGCTTTCTTT. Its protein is CASSLEPGNTEAFF.

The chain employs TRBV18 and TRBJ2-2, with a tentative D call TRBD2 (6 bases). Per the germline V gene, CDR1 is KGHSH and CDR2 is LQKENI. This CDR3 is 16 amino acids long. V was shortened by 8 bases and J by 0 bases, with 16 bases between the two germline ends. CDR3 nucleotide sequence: TGTGCCAGCCTCTGGGGGGAGCCTCCGAACACCGGGGAGCTGTTTTTT. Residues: CASLWGEPPNTGELFF.

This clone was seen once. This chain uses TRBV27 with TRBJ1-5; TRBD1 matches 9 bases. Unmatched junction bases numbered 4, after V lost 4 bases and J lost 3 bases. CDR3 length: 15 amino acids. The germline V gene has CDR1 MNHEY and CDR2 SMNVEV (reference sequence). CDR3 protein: CASSSGQGFNQPQHF. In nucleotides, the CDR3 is TGTGCCAGCAGTTCGGGACAGGGCTTCAATCAGCCCCAGCATTTT.

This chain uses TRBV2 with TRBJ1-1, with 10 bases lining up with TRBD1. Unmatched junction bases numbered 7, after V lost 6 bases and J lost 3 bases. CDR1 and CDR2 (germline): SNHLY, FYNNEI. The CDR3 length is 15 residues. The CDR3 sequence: CASRAGQGRYTEAFF. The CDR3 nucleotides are TGTGCCAGCAGGGCGGGACAGGGGCGGTACACTGAAGCTTTCTTT.

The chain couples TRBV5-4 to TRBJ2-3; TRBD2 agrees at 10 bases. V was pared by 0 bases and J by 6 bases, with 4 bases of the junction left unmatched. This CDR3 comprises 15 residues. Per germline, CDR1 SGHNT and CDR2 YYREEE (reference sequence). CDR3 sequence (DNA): TGTGCCAGCAGCTTGGGAGCGGGAGGGACGGATACGCAGTATTTT. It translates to CASSLGAGGTDTQYF.

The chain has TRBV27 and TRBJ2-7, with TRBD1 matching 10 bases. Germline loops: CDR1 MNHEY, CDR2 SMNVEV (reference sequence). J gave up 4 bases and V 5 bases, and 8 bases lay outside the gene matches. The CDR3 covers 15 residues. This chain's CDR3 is CASSDSGTGVYEQYF. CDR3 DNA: TGTGCCAGCAGTGACTCCGGGACAGGGGTATACGAGCAGTACTTC.

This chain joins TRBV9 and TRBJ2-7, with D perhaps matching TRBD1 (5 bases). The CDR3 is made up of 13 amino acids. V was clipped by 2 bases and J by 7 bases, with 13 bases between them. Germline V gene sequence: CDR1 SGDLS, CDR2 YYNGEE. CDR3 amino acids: CASSVNGAWEQYF. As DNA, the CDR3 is TGTGCCAGCAGCGTTAATGGGGCCTGGGAGCAGTACTTC.

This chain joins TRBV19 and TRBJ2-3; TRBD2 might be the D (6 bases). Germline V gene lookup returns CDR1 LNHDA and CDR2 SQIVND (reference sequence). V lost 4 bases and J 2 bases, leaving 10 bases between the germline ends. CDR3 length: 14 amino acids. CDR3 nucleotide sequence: TGTGCCAGTAGTACCCGGACTACCACAGATACGCAGTATTTT. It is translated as CASSTRTTTDTQYF.

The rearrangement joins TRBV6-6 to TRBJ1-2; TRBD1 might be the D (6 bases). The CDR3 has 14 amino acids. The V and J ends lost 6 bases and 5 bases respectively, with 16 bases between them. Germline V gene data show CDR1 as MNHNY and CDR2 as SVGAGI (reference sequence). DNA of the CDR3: TGTGCCAGCAGCGACCGGGACACCATTTATGGCTACACCTTC. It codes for CASSDRDTIYGYTF.

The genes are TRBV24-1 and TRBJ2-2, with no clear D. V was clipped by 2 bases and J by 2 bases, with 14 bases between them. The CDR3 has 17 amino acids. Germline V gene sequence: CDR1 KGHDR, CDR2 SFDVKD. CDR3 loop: CATSDSGIAENTGELFF. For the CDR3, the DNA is TGTGCCACCAGTGATTCCGGAATAGCCGAAAACACCGGGGAGCTGTTTTTT.

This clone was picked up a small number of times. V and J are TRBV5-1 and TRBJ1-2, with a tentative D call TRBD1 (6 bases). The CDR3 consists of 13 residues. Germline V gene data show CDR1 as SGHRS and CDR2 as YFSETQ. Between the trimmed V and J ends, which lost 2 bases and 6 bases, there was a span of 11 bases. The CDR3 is CASSFRSGDGYTF. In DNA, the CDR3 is TGCGCCAGCAGCTTTCGGTCAGGGGATGGCTACACCTTC.

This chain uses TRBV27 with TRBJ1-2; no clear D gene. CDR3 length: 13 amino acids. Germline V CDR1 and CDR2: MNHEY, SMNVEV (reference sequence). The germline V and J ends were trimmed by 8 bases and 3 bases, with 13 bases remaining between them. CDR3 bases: TGTGCCAGCCGCCTGGAGGGCGACTATGGCTACACCTTC. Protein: CASRLEGDYGYTF.

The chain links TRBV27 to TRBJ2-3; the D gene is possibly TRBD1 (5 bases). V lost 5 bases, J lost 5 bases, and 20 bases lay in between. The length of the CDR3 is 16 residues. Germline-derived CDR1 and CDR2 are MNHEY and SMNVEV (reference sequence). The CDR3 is CASSPQGGRNRDTQYF. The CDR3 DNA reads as TGTGCCAGCAGTCCTCAGGGTGGTCGGAATCGAGATACGCAGTATTTT.

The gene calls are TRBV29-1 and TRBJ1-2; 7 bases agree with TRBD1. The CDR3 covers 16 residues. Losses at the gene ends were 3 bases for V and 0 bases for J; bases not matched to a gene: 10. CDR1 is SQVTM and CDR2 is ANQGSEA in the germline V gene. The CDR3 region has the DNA TGCAGCGTTGAGAAGGAACAGGGGACGGCTAACTATGGCTACACCTTC. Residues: CSVEKEQGTANYGYTF.

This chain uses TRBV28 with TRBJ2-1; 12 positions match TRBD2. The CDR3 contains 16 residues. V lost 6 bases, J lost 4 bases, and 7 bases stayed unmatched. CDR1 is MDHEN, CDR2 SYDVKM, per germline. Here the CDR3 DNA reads TGTGCCAGCAGCCCCGGTGGACTAGCGGGATACAATGAGCAGTTCTTC. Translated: CASSPGGLAGYNEQFF.

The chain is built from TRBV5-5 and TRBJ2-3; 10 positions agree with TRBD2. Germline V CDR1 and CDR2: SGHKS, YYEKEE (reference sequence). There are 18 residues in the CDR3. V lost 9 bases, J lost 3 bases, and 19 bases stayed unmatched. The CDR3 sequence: CATSWGLAGEWSTDTQYF. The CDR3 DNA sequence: TGTGCCACCTCATGGGGGCTAGCGGGAGAGTGGTCGACAGATACGCAGTATTTT.

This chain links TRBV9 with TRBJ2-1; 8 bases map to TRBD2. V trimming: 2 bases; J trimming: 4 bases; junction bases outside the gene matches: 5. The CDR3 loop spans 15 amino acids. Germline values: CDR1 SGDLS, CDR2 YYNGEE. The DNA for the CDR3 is TGTGCCAGCAGCGTTTCTAGCGGGCAATACAATGAGCAGTTCTTC. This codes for CASSVSSGQYNEQFF.

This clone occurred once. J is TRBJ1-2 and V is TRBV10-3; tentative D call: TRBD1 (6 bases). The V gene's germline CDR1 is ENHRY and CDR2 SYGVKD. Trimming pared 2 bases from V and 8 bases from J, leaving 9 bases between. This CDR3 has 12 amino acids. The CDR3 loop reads CAISETGRGYTF. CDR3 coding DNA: TGTGCCATCAGTGAGACAGGGCGAGGCTACACCTTC.

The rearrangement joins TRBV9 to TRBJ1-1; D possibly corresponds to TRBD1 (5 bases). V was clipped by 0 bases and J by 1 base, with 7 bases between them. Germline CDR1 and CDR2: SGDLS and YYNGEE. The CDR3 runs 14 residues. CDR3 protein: CASSVGQTNTEAFF. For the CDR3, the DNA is TGTGCCAGCAGCGTAGGACAGACGAACACTGAAGCTTTCTTT.

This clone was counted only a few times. DNA for the CDR3: TGTGCCAGCAGCCTCGGGACAGCCTATGGCTACACCTTC. This encodes CASSLGTAYGYTF. This chain connects TRBV7-9 to TRBJ1-2, with TRBD1 identical over 7 bases. Trimming at V came to 5 bases and at J to 4 bases, leaving 4 bases not matched to a gene. In germline, CDR1 is SEHNR, CDR2 FQNEAQ (reference sequence). CDR3 length equals 13 residues. The variable domain in full, completed from reference TRBV7-9 and TRBJ1-2, reads DTGVSQNPRHKITKRGQNVTFRCDPISEHNRLYWYRQTLGQGPEFLTYFQNEAQLEKSRLLSDRFSAERPKGSFSTLEIQRTEQGDSAMYLCASSLGTAYGYTFGSGTRLTVV.

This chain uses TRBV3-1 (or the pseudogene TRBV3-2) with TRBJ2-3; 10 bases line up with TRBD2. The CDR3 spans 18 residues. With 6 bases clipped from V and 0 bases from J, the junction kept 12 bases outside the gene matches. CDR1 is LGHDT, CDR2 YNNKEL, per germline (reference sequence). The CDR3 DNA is TGTGCCAGCAGTCCGGACCCGACTAGCGGGTCAAGCACAGATACGCAGTATTTT. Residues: CASSPDPTSGSSTDTQYF.

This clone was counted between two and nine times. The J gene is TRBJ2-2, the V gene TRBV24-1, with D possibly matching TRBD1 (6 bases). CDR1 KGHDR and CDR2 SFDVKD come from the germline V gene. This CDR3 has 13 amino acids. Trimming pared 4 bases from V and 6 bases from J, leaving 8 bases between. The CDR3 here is CATSETGSGELFF. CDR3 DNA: TGTGCCACCAGTGAAACAGGGTCCGGGGAGCTGTTTTTT.

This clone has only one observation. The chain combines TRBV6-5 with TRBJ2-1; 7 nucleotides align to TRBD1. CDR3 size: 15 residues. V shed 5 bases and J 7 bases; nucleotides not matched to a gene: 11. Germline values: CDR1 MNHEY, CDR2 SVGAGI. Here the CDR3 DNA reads TGTGCCAGCAGTATTACAAGGACAGGTAATAATGAGCAGTTCTTC. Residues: CASSITRTGNNEQFF.